This T cell receptor beta chain was recovered during a study of graft-versus-host responses after intestinal transplantation. Whole-study context: All recipients got anti-thymocyte globulin induction, then tacrolimus and steroids for 2 to 4 years.

Profiled with immunoSEQ multiplex PCR; TCRdb holds only in-frame clones, not every one. The sample consists of 85,000 to 130,000 clones, less than 90% of them appearing once. To note about this clone: Its antigen is unknown.

Study-wide findings and caveats: Detected in recipient marrow were GvH clones, some of which were first observed in ileum or blood.

Germline V CDR1 and CDR2: SQVTM, ANQGSEA. V was shortened by 2 bases and J by 1 base, with 13 bases between the two germline ends. CDR3 size: 15 residues. The source of this sequence is a human donor who received an intestinal transplant. Source: unstimulated CD4+ T cells sorted from spleen or lymph node cells, taken before intestinal transplant. The chain couples TRBV29-1 to TRBJ2-3; a weak D match, TRBD1 (5 bases). In DNA, the CDR3 is TGCAGCGTTGAAAGTGCCAGGGCGGGCACAGATACGCAGTATTTT. Protein product: CSVESARAGTDTQYF.